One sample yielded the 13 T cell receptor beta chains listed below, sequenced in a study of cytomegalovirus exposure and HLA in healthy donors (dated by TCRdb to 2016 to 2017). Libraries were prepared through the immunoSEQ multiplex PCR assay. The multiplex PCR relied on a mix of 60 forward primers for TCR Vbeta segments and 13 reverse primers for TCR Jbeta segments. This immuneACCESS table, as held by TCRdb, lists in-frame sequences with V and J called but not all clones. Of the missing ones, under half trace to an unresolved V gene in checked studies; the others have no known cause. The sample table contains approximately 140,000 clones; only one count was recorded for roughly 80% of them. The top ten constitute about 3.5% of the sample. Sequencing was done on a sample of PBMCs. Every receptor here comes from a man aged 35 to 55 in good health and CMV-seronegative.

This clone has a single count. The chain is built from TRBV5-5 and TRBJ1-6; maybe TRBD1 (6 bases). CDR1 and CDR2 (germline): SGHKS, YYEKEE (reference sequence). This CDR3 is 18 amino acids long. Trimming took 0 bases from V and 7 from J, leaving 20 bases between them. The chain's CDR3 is CASSLGSLGQSHNSPLHF. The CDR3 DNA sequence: TGTGCCAGCAGCTTGGGTTCTCTAGGACAGTCACACAATTCACCCCTCCACTTT.

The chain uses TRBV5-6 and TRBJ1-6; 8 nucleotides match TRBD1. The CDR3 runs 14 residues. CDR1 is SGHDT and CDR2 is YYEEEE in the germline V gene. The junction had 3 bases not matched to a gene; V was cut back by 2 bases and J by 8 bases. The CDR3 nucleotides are TGTGCCAGCAGCTTTGGACAGGGTGATTCACCCCTCCACTTT. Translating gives CASSFGQGDSPLHF.

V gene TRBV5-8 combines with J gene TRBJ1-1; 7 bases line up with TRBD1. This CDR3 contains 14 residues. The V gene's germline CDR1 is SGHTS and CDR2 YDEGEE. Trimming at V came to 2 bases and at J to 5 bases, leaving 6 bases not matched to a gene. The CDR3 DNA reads TGTGCCAGCAGCTTAACCCACAGGGGTACTGAAGCTTTCTTT. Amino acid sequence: CASSLTHRGTEAFF.

The CDR3 coding sequence is TGTGCCAGCTCACCCCTACAGGGACAAGAGACCCAGTACTTC. This translates into CASSPLQGQETQYF. The chain combines TRBV18 with TRBJ2-5, with D perhaps matching TRBD1 (6 bases). The V end was cut by 3 bases, the J end by 2 bases, with 10 bases between. This CDR3 has 14 residues. Germline values: CDR1 KGHSH, CDR2 LQKENI.

CDR3 amino acids: CASSELGFLAYEQYF. In DNA form, the CDR3 reads TGTGCCAGCAGTGAACTCGGTTTTCTCGCCTACGAGCAGTACTTC. V gene TRBV6-1 combines with J gene TRBJ2-7; D gene ambiguous. The CDR3 contains 15 residues. Germline CDR1 is MNHNS and CDR2 is SASEGT. Trimming shortened V by 2 bases and J by 2 bases, and 13 bases separated the two germline ends.

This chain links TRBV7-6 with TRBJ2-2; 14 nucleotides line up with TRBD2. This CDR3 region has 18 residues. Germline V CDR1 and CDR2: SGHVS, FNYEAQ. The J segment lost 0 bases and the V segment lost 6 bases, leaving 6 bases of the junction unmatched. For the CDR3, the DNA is TGTGCCAGCAGAATCGGACTAGCGGGGGGATCGAACACCGGGGAGCTGTTTTTT. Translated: CASRIGLAGGSNTGELFF.

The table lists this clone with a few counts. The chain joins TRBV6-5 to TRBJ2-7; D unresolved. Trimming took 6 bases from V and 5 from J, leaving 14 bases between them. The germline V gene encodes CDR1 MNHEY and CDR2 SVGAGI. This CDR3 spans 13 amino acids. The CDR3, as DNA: TGTGCCAGCAGAACCCGTATAGCCAACGAGCAGTACTTC. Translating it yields CASRTRIANEQYF.

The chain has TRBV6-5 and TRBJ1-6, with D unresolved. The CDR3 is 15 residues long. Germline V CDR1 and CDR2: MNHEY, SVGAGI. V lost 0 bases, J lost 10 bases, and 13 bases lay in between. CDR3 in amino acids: CASSYSLGRKSPLHF. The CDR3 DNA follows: TGTGCCAGCAGTTACTCCCTCGGGAGGAAATCACCCCTCCACTTT.

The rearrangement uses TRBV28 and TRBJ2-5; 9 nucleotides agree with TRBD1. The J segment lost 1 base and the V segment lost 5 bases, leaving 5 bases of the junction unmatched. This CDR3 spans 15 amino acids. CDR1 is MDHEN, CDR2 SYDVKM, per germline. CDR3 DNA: TGTGCCAGCAGTCTCCCGGGACAGGGCCAAGAGACCCAGTACTTC. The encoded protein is CASSLPGQGQETQYF.

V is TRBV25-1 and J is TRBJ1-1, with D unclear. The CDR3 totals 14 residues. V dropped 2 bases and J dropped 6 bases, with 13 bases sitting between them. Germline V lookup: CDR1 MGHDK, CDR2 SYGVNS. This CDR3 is CASSEGPEVPEAFF. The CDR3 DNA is TGTGCCAGCAGTGAAGGGCCAGAAGTCCCTGAAGCTTTCTTT.

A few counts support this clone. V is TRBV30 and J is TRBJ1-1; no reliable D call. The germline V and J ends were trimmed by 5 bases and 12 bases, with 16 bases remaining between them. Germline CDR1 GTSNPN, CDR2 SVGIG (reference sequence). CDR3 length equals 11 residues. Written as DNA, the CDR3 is TGTGCCTGGTTTGGGTCCCGGGAGACTTTCTTT. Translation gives CAWFGSRETFF.

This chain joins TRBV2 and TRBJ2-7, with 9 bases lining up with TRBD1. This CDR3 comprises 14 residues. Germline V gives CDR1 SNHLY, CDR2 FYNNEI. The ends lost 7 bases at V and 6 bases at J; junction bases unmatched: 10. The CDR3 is CASIVGQGAGEQYF. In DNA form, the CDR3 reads TGTGCCAGCATTGTGGGACAGGGAGCCGGCGAGCAGTACTTC.

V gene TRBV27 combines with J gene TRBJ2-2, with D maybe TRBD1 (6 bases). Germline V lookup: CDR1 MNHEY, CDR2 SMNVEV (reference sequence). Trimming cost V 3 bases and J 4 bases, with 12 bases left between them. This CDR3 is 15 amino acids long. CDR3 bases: TGTGCCAGCAGTTTGCTGGGGGCTGGCACCGGGGAGCTGTTTTTT. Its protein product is CASSLLGAGTGELFF.